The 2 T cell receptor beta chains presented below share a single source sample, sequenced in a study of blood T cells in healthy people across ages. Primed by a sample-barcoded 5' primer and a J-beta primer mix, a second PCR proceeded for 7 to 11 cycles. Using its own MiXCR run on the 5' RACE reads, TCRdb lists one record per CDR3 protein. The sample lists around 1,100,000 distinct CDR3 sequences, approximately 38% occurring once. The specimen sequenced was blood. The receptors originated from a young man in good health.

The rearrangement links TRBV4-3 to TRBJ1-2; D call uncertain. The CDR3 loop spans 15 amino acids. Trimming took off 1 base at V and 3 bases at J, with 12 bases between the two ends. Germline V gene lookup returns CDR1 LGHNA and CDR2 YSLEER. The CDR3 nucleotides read TGCGCCAGCAGCCAAGGGGCTATACAAGACTATGGCTACACCTTC. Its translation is CASSQGAIQDYGYTF.

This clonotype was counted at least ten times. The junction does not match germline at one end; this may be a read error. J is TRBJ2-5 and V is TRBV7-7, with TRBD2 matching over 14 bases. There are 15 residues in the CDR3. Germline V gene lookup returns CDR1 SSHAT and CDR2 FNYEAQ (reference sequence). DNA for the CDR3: TGTGCTAGCAGCTCGGGACTAGCGGGGGTGGAGACCCAGTACTTC. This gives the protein CASSSGLAGVETQYF.